This T cell receptor beta chain originates from a study of CD8 T cells in Susac syndrome. Patients with stable or active relapsing-remitting disease, all of them treatment-naive, made up the multiple sclerosis controls. Random hexamers were used to reverse transcribe about 0.5 to 1 ug of RNA. The authors amplified TCR beta CDR3 across 54 Vbeta and 13 Jbeta using immunoSEQ multiplex PCR. TCRdb itself ran the immunoSEQ multiplex PCR reads through MiXCR, one entry per CDR3 protein. The top ten hold roughly 0.15% of the sample, which has 210,000 or so distinct CDR3 sequences, roughly 90% seen once. The CDR3 contains 17 residues. Germline V gene sequence: CDR1 LNHNV, CDR2 YYDKDF (reference sequence). V was clipped by 4 bases and J by 0 bases, with 17 bases between them.

The chain uses TRBV15 and TRBJ2-3; D is possibly TRBD1 (6 bases). The sequenced sample consisted of CD8+ T cells from PBMCs. The clonotype was recovered from a human donor with multiple sclerosis. The CDR3 is CATSNTWTETSTDTQYF. In DNA form, the CDR3 reads TGTGCCACCAGCAACACTTGGACAGAGACTAGCACAGATACGCAGTATTTT.